This T cell receptor (beta chain) was recorded in a study of blood T cell repertoires in COVID-19. The V gene's germline CDR1 is SGHDT and CDR2 YYEEEE. V was pared by 0 bases and J by 3 bases, with 7 bases between. The CDR3 loop spans 14 amino acids. In the original analysis: How many nucleated cells were present was estimated from reference gene primer amplification. TCRdb's copy holds only in-frame clones and misses some; the assay was immunoSEQ multiplex PCR. That table is the source of V, J and clone size, and D and trimming were worked out from the DNA. Of tens of thousands of clones listed, about 91% are singletons.

This chain joins TRBV5-6 and TRBJ2-1; D is unclear. Sequenced: peripheral blood. This TCR came from a man aged 60 to 75 with acute or convalescent COVID-19. The CDR3 DNA sequence: TGTGCCAGCAGCTTGGACGGGTACTACAATGAGCAGTTCTTC. Protein sequence: CASSLDGYYNEQFF.